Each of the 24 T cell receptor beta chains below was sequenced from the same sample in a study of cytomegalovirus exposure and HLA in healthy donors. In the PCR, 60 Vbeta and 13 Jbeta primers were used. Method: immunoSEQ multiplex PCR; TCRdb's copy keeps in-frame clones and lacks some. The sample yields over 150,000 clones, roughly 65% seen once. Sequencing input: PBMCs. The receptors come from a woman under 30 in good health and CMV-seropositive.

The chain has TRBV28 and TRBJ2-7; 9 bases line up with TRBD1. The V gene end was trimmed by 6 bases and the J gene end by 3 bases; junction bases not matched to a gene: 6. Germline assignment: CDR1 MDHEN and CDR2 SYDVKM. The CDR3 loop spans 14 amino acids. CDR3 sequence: CASRTDRGGYEQYF. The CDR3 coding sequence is TGTGCCAGCAGAACCGACAGGGGGGGCTACGAGCAGTACTTC.

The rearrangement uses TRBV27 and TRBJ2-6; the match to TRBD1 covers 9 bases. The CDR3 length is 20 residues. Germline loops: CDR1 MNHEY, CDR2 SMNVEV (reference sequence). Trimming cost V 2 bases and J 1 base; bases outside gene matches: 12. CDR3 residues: CASSLRGTGLVLSGANVLTF. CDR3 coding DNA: TGTGCCAGCAGTTTACGCGGGACAGGGCTTGTTTTGTCTGGGGCCAACGTCCTGACTTTC.

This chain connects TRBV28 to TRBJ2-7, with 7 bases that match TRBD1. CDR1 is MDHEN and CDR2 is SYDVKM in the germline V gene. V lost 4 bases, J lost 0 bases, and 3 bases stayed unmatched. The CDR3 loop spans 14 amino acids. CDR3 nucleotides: TGTGCCAGCAGTTCACAGGGGACCTCCTACGAGCAGTACTTC. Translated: CASSSQGTSYEQYF. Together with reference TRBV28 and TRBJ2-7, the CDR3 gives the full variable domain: DVKVTQSSRYLVKRTGEKVFLECVQDMDHENMFWYRQDPGLGLRLIYFSYDVKMKEKGDIPEGYSVSREKKERFSLILESASTNQTSMYLCASSSQGTSYEQYFGPGTRLTVT.

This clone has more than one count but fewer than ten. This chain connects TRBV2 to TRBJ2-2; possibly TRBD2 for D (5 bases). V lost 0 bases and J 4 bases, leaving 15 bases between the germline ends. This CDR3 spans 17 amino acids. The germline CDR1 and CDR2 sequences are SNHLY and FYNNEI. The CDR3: CASSEALASTPTGELFF. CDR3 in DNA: TGTGCCAGCAGTGAAGCTCTGGCTAGCACACCCACCGGGGAGCTGTTTTTT.

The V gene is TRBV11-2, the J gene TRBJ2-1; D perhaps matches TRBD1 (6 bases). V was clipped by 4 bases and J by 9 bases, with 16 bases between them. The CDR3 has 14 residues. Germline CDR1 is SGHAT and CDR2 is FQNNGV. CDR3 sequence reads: CASSSTTGNVEQFF. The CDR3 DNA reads TGTGCCAGCAGCTCGACTACAGGGAATGTTGAGCAGTTCTTC.

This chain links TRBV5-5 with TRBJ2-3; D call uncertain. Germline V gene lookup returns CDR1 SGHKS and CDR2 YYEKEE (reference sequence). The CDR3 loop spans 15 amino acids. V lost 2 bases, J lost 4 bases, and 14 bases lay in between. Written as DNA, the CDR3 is TGTGCCAGCAGCTTTAGTCCGAAAAACTCAGATACGCAGTATTTT. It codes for CASSFSPKNSDTQYF.

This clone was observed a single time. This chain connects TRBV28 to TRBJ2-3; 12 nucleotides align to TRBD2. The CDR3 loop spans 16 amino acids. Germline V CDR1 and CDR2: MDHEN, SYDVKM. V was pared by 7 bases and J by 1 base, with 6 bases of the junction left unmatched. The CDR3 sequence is CASTPPSGRGTDTQYF. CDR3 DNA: TGTGCCAGCACCCCTCCTAGCGGGAGGGGCACAGATACGCAGTATTTT. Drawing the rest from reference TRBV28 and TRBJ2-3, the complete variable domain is DVKVTQSSRYLVKRTGEKVFLECVQDMDHENMFWYRQDPGLGLRLIYFSYDVKMKEKGDIPEGYSVSREKKERFSLILESASTNQTSMYLCASTPPSGRGTDTQYFGPGTRLTVL.

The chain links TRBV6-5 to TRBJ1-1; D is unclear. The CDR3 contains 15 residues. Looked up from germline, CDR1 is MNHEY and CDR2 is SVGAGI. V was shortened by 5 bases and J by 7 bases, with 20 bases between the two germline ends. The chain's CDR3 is CASSLFREGTNEAFF. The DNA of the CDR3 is TGTGCCAGCAGTCTATTTCGTGAGGGAACAAATGAAGCTTTCTTT.

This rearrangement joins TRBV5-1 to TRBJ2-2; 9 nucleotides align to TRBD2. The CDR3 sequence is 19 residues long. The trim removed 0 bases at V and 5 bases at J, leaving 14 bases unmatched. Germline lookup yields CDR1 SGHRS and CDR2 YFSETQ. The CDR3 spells CASSLAFNRLAGNTGELFF. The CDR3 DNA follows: TGCGCCAGCAGCTTGGCCTTTAACAGGCTAGCGGGGAATACCGGGGAGCTGTTTTTT.

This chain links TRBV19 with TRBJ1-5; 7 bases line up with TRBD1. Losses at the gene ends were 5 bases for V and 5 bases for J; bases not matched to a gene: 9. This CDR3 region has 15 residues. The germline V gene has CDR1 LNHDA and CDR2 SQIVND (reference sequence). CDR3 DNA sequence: TGTGCCAGTAGTCCGCACAGGGGCGGGGATCAGCCCCAGCATTTT. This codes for CASSPHRGGDQPQHF. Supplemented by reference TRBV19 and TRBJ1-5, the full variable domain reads DGGITQSPKYLFRKEGQNVTLSCEQNLNHDAMYWYRQDPGQGLRLIYYSQIVNDFQKGDIAEGYSVSREKKESFPLTVTSAQKNPTAFYLCASSPHRGGDQPQHFGDGTRLSIL.

The CDR3 sequence: CASSMGTAIYGYTF. CDR3 sequence (DNA): TGTGCCAGTAGTATGGGGACAGCGATTTATGGCTACACCTTC. The rearrangement uses TRBV19 and TRBJ1-2; 7 nucleotides match TRBD1. CDR1 is LNHDA and CDR2 is SQIVND in the germline V gene (reference sequence). V lost 3 bases and J lost 5; bases outside the gene matches: 6. This CDR3 contains 14 residues.

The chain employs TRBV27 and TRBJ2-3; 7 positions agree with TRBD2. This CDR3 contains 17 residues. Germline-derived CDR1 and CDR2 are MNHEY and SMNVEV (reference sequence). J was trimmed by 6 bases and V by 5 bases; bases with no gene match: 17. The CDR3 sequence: CASSEWGTTPFKDTQYF. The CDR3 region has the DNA TGTGCCAGCAGTGAGTGGGGGACTACCCCTTTCAAGGATACGCAGTATTTT.

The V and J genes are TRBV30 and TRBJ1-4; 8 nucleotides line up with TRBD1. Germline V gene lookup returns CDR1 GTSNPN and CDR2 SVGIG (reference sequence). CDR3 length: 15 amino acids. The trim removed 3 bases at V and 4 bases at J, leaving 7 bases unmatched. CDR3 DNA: TGTGCCTGGAGAGCCGGGACAGGCCTTAATGAAAAACTGTTTTTT. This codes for CAWRAGTGLNEKLFF.

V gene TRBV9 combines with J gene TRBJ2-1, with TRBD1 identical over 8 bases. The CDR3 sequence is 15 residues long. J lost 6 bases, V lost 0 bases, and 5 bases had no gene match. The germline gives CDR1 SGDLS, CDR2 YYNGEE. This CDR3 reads CASSVVQGDVNEQFF. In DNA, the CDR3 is TGTGCCAGCAGCGTAGTACAGGGGGACGTCAATGAGCAGTTCTTC.

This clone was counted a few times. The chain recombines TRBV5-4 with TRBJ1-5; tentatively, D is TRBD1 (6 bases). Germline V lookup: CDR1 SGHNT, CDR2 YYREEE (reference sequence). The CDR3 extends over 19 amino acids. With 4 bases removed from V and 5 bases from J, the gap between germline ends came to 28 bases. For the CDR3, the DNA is TGTGCCAGCAGCCGCCGGGACACCCGGACATTCATTCCGCATCAGCCCCAGCATTTT. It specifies CASSRRDTRTFIPHQPQHF.

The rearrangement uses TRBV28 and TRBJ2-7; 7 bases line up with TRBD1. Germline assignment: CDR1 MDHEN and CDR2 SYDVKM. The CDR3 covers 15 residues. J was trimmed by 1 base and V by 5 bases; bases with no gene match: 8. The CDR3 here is CASSPSLTGSYEQYF. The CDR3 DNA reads TGTGCCAGCAGTCCGTCCCTGACAGGGTCCTACGAGCAGTACTTC.

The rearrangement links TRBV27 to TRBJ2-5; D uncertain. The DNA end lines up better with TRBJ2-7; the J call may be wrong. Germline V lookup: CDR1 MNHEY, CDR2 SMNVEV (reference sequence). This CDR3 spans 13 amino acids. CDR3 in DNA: TGTGCCAGCAGTTTCTCCCTGCGGTACGAGCAGTACTTC. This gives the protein CASSFSLRYEQYF.

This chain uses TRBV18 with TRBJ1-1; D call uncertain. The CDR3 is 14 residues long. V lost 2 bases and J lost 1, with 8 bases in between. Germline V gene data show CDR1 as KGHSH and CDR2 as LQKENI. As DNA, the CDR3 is TGTGCCAGCTCACCAGGGCATCCGAACACTGAAGCTTTCTTT. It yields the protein CASSPGHPNTEAFF.

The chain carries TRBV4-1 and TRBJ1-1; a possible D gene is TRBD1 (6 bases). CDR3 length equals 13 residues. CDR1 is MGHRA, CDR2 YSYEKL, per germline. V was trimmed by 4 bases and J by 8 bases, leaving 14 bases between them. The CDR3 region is CASSPDPDREAFF. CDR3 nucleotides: TGCGCCAGCAGCCCAGACCCAGACAGGGAAGCTTTCTTT.

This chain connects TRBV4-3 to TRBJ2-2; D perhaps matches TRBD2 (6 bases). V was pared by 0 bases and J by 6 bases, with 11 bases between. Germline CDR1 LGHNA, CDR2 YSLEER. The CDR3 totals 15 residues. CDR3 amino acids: CASSQEAGMAGELFF. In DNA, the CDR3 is TGCGCCAGCAGCCAAGAGGCGGGAATGGCCGGGGAGCTGTTTTTT.

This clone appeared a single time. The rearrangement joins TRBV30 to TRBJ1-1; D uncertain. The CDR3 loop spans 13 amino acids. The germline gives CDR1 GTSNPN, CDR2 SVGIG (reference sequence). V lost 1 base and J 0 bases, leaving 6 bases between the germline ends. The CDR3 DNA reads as TGTGCCTGGAGTGCCCAGATGAACACTGAAGCTTTCTTT. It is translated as CAWSAQMNTEAFF. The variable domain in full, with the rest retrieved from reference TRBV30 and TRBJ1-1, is SQTIHQWPATLVQPVGSPLSLECTVEGTSNPNLYWYRQAAGRGLQLLFYSVGIGQISSEVPQNLSASRPQDRQFILSSKKLLLSDSGFYLCAWSAQMNTEAFFGQGTRLTVV.

CDR3 DNA sequence: TGTGCCAGCAGGACGACAGGGGTCCATGGCTACACCTTC. This codes for CASRTTGVHGYTF. V usage is TRBV27 and J usage is TRBJ1-2; 8 nucleotides match TRBD1. The CDR3 length is 13 residues. Germline V gene data show CDR1 as MNHEY and CDR2 as SMNVEV (reference sequence). With 6 bases clipped from V and 6 bases from J, the junction kept 6 bases outside the gene matches.

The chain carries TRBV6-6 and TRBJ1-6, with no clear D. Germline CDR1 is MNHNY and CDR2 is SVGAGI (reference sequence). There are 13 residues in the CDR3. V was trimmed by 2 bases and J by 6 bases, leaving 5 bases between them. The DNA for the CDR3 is TGTGCCAGCAGTTACCTGTCTAATTCACCCCTCCACTTT. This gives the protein CASSYLSNSPLHF.

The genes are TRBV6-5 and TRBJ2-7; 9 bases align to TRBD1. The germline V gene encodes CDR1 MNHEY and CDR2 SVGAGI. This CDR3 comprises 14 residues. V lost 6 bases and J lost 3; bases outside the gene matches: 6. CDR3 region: CASRGTGRSYEQYF. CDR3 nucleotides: TGTGCCAGCAGAGGGACAGGGCGAAGCTACGAGCAGTACTTC.